This section outlines one TCR beta chain sequence together with its context. What it binds is unknown. The data stem from a study of shared clonotypes between healthy human individuals. Whole-study results and caveats: The study sampled only blood, and tissue repertoires likely differ. Non-shared clonotypes had lower generation probabilities than clonotypes shared by all four sorted-subset donors.

TCRdb's copy holds only in-frame clones and misses some; the assay was immunoSEQ multiplex PCR. Among about 2 million clones listed, 95% were seen once. This CDR3 has 14 amino acids. Germline loops: CDR1 SGHRS, CDR2 YFSETQ. With V trimmed by 3 bases and J by 9 bases, 10 bases remained unmatched. The clonotype comes from a man younger than 35 in good health. The rearrangement uses TRBV5-1 and TRBJ2-3, with 7 bases matching TRBD2. The material sequenced was naive CD4+ T cells sorted from blood. Subset defined: CD45RA+ positively selected. This CDR3 reads CASSSDRQGGTQYF. DNA for the CDR3: TGCGCCAGCAGCTCGGACCGTCAGGGAGGGACGCAGTATTTT.